This T cell receptor beta chain originates from a study of shared clonotypes between healthy human individuals (dated by TCRdb to about 2020). With regard to the full study: The cohort comprised a couple of women and three men aged 18 to 49 years. Per donor, three plates each were used for CD4 naive and CD4 memory, two for CD8 naive, and one for CD8 memory. Blood TCR repertoires of about 5 healthy adults were deeply sequenced to estimate repertoire size and the extent of clonotype sharing between individuals. To increase sequencing depth and limit assay-specific biases, TCR repertoire library preparation and sequencing were carried out by different laboratories using diverse techniques. Per donor, leukapheresis produced somewhere between about 0.94 and 9.5 billion PBMCs.

Reading the germline V gene gives CDR1 MGHRA and CDR2 YSYEKL. Reading from cysteine to phenylalanine, the CDR3 counts 14 amino acids. Left in the record is the CDR3 DNA by itself, 42 bases read in frame from the first base. For this clone: The antigen it recognizes is unknown. Qualities for individual bases were not recorded, and no much larger clone is one base off.

For the CD8 naive samples, CD45RO-negative cells were positively selected for CCR7, yielding a CD45RA+CCR7+ population from which TemRA cells were excluded. Donors were healthy HIV-negative adults with no recently reported acute infections or vaccinations. All donors were Caucasian adults living in Nashville, Tennessee, USA. Blood was collected by leukapheresis, and PBMCs were isolated by Ficoll-Histopaque density gradient centrifugation and then cryopreserved in liquid nitrogen vapor phase. Analytical flow cytometry was used to check the purity and quantity of every magnetically sorted T cell population. Genomic DNA was isolated from each sorted fraction and quantified by UV absorbance on a Nanodrop 2000c. TCR CDR3 regions were amplified from genomic DNA by multiplex PCR using the deep immunoSEQ assay. Genomic DNA extracted from each cell subset was distributed evenly over all wells of several immunoSEQ 96-well plates, and each plate served as one replicate. For sorted subsets, roughly 200 ng genomic DNA, equal to about 30,000 T cell genomes, was loaded into each replicate PCR. Purified libraries were measured with a Qubit 3.0 fluorometer, size-checked on a Bioanalyzer 2100, and measured again with the KAPA Library Quantification kit. Each immunoSEQ 96-well plate was sequenced on its own single-read 150-cycle Illumina NextSeq 550 flow cell. Turning to the authors' computational methods: Because the immunoSEQ output included only junctional sequences and no quality scores, the filtering could not be the same as the filtering used for full-length reads. Sequences were annotated with PyIR, a Python wrapper for IgBLAST v1.9, using IMGT germline references to assign V/J genes and CDR3. Reads with weak V/J assignments (E-value above 1e-6), missing CDR3, stop codons, out-of-frame junctions, or ambiguous translated residues were removed. V3J clonotypes were defined as sequences sharing the same inferred V gene, J gene, and CDR3 amino acid sequence. Percentage overlap between repertoires was calculated by dividing the number of shared unique clonotypes by the size of the smaller repertoire. Repertoire richness was assessed with RTK rarefaction, the Chao1 estimator, and Recon v2.1 estimates of unobserved clonotypes. For all TCRbeta clonotypes obtained by the gDNA method from four donors, generation probabilities were computed with OLGA. Entries here come from immuneACCESS through TCRdb and include only in-frame sequences with V and J called. Some clones fail to appear in such tables; in the studies checked, an unresolved V gene covers under half of the shortfall, and the cause of the remainder is unknown. The D gene and trimming were derived from the DNA, and the V and J assignments and clone size from that table. The sample table lists around 620,000 clones, about 95% of them with a count of one. The ten largest clones represent about 0.11% of the sample.

Study-wide findings and limitations: Pairwise subsampling indicated that sequencing depth was expected to affect the degree of clonotype sharing among donors. Sampling was limited to blood, and TCR repertoires in tissue likely differ from TCR repertoires in blood. Compared with non-shared clonotypes, the clonotypes found in all four sorted-subset donors had higher generation probabilities. Sharing across a few donors was observed for around 5% of naive CD4, around 3.5% of naive CD8, about 2.5% of memory CD4, and about 0.39% of memory CD8 clonotypes. Larger estimated clonotype richness was generally found for naive subsets than for memory subsets. Even with the large sequencing depth, rarefaction of the sorted-subset datasets indicated that sequencing was incomplete. Because the study included a small number of donors, the genetic and exposure-history diversity represented was limited.

The V and J genes are TRBV4-1 and TRBJ2-5; there is no confident call for the D gene. Gene TRBJ2-7 matches the end of the DNA better, so the J call may be wrong. The receptor was derived from a woman aged 25 to 39 in good health. Sequencing was carried out using naive CD8+ T cells sorted from blood. This sample's cell subset or site label indicates: CD45RA+CCR7+. The sequenced DNA: TGCGCCAGCAGCCCACGTGGCGCGGCCTACGAGCAGTACTTC. Translated, this gives CASSPRGAAYEQYF.